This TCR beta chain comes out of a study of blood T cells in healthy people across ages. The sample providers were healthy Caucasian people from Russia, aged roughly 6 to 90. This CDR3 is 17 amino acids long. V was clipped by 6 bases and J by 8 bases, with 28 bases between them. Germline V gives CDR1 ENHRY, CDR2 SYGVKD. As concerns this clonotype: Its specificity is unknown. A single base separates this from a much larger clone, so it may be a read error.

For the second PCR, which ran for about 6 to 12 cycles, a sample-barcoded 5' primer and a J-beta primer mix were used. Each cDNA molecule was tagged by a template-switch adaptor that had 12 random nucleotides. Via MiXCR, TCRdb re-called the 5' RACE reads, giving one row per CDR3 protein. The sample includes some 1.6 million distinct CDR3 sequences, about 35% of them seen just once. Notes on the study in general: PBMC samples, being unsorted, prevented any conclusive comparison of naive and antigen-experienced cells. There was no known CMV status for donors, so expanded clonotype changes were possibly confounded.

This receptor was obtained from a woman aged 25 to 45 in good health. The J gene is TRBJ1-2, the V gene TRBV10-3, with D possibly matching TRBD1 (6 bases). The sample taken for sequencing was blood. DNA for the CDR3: TGTGCCATCAGAGACCAACAAACAGGGCTAGGTGGTAGCGGCTACACCTTC. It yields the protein CAIRDQQTGLGGSGYTF.